This TCR beta chain was retrieved from a study of CD8 T cells in Susac syndrome. Study-wide results and caveats: CD8+ clones in Susac expanded most in TEMRA cells and active patients. Detection of Susac-specific public clones gave around 16 in total CD8+ repertoires and about five in CD8+ TEMRA repertoires.

On this clonotype: Its matching antigen is unknown.

The T cells that were sequenced for TCR beta were CD8+ and CD4+ cells from blood. Each Susac syndrome patient had definite or probable disease by recently defined criteria. V was clipped by 3 bases and J by 0 bases, with 9 bases between them. The CDR3 is 16 residues long. Random hexamers were used to reverse transcribe 0.5 to 1 ug of RNA. TCRdb processed the immunoSEQ multiplex PCR reads anew with MiXCR; each CDR3 protein has one entry. The sample consists of 95,000 to 150,000 distinct CDR3 sequences, 85% to 95% of them appearing once. This receptor was taken from a human donor with Susac syndrome. Source material: CD8+ T cells from PBMCs. The chain carries TRBV12-3 or TRBV12-4 and TRBJ2-6; D is possibly TRBD2 (5 bases). This chain's CDR3 is CASSFLAGSGANVLTF. The CDR3, as DNA: TGTGCCAGCAGTTTCCTCGCGGGCTCTGGGGCCAACGTCCTGACTTTC.